Listed below are T cell receptor beta chains from one sample, sequenced in a study of blood T cell repertoires in COVID-19. Repertoires were generated with immunoSEQ multiplex PCR, while TCRdb's copy carries only in-frame clones and drops some. The sample contains roughly 250,000 clones, 87% of which appear only once. Material: PBMCs or T cells enriched from blood (not recorded which). Receptors originate from a woman in her twenties or thirties with acute COVID-19. Both conserved end residues are part of each CDR3. The order of the fields is V gene, clone size, J gene, D gene, CDR3 DNA, CDR3 protein. D genes are given only for firm matches. The size entry is marked missing in some rows and otherwise reads once, few, many or a size class.

>TRBV9|.|TRBJ2-1|.
TGTGCCAGCAGCGTATCGACTAGGGCGATGGATGAGCAGTTCTTC
CASSVSTRAMDEQFF
>TRBV5-4|.|TRBJ2-7|TRBD1
TGTGCCAGCAGCTTCCGGGACAGTCCCTACGAGCAGTACTTC
CASSFRDSPYEQYF
>TRBV11-2|.|TRBJ1-2|TRBD1
TGTGCCAGCAGCTTAGGGACAGGGAACTATGGCTACACCTTC
CASSLGTGNYGYTF
>TRBV5-1|.|TRBJ2-5|.
TGCGCCAGCAGCTTGGCCGGGGGACAGTACCAAGAGACCCAGTACTTC
CASSLAGGQYQETQYF
>TRBV18|.|TRBJ1-2|.
TGTGCCAGCTCATTGACTTTTCCAGGGGCGCGAAAACCCAGCTATGGCTACACCTTC
CASSLTFPGARKPSYGYTF
>TRBV2|.|TRBJ2-1|TRBD2
TGTGCCAGCAGATTAGCCGGGACTAGCGGGGGATTCTTC
CASRLAGTSGGFF
>TRBV5-6|.|TRBJ1-1|TRBD1
TGTGCCAGCAGCTCAAAAGACAGGGCGGAAGCTTTCTTT
CASSSKDRAEAFF
>TRBV7-2|few|TRBJ1-6|.
TGTGCCAGCAGCTTGAACGGTCGATCACCCCTCCACTTT
CASSLNGRSPLHF
>TRBV7-9|.|TRBJ1-5|.
TGTGCCAGCAGCTTAGCGTCCGGGGATGGCAATCAGCCCCAGCATTTT
CASSLASGDGNQPQHF
>TRBV4-1|.|TRBJ2-7|TRBD1
TGCGCCAGCAGTTTCGCAGGGGGCTTGGACTACGAGCAGTACTTC
CASSFAGGLDYEQYF
>TRBV5-5|.|TRBJ2-7|TRBD2
TGTGCCAGCAGCTTCCCTAGCGGGAGTATCGAGCAGTACTTC
CASSFPSGSIEQYF
>TRBV11-2|.|TRBJ2-5|.
TGTGCCAGCAGCCAGGGCGGACATACAACAGAGACCCAGTACTTC
CASSQGGHTTETQYF
>TRBV4-3|.|TRBJ1-4|.
TGCGCCAGCAGCCCTTGGAGAGGCGGGATTTGGGAAAAACTGTTTTTT
CASSPWRGGIWEKLFF
>TRBV9|.|TRBJ2-5|TRBD2
TGTGCCAGCAGCGTAGATCCACTAGCGGGAGTCCTGGAGACCCAGTACTTC
CASSVDPLAGVLETQYF